This record looks at one TCR beta chain sequence and its context. The antigen is not known. The repertoire was sequenced with immunoSEQ multiplex PCR; TCRdb's copy has only in-frame clones and lacks some. This repertoire shows 98,000 or so clones, around 90% found once; its top ten account for less than 4%. This entry is derived from a study of T cell responses to AZD1222 COVID-19 vaccine. This CDR3 has 14 residues. After removal of 5 bases from V and 6 bases from J, the junction contained 6 bases not matched to a gene. The germline CDR1 and CDR2 sequences are SGHDT and YYEEEE. Study-wide results and limits: Females outnumbered males among donors, who were mostly white British; clonal diversity was possibly underestimated. Spike-specific TCR breadth and depth grew following two AZD1222 doses. Reports indicate that nearly half of spike-specific TCRs are directed at unmutated variant regions. All repertoire sampling was performed exclusively after the peak T cell response.

V is TRBV5-6 and J is TRBJ1-5, with 9 bases aligning to TRBD1. The source material was peripheral blood, sampled on day 0 of MenACWY control vaccination. The receptor was derived from an adult in good health. The CDR3 coding sequence is TGTGCCAGCAGTTATACAGGGGGCTCTCAGCCCCAGCATTTT. Translation gives CASSYTGGSQPQHF.